This T cell receptor beta chain was captured by sequencing in a study of T-cell reconstitution after alpha-beta-depleted transplantation in children. This clonotype was recorded at least ten times. Its antigen is not known. For TCRbeta, the library was prepared with unique molecular identifiers. TCRdb called the PCR reads again in MiXCR, with one record for every CDR3 protein. Of fewer than 20,000 distinct CDR3 sequences detected, approximately 5.3% appear once; the ten largest clones hold roughly 6.4%. CDR3 length: 14 amino acids. The V gene's germline CDR1 is DFQATT and CDR2 SNEGSKA (reference sequence). With V trimmed by 6 bases and J by 1 base, 8 bases remained unmatched. Study outcomes and limitations: Where alpha-beta T cells came from about two months after transplant was reportedly several hundred expanded graft clones. From surviving recipient T cells and thymic progenitors came the high day-60 TCRbeta diversity observed in some patients. A year had passed since transplant, and T-cell counts and diversity by then came mostly from newly produced T cells.

The J gene is TRBJ2-7, the V gene TRBV20-1, with 8 positions matching TRBD2. The source was PBMCs, collected before TCRalphabeta/CD19-depleted stem cell transplant. The source is a boy aged 5-17 years with acute lymphoblastic leukemia, due to receive a stem cell transplant. CDR3 bases: TGCAGTGCCGCCACGGGACTAGGGTCCTACGAGCAGTACTTC. It yields the protein CSAATGLGSYEQYF.